This is a list of T cell receptor beta chains from one sample in a study of early T cells in non-severe SARS-CoV-2 infection. Each CDR3 protein is one row after TCRdb ran MiXCR on the 5' RACE reads. The sample yields about 41,000 distinct CDR3 sequences, approximately 11% seen once. Source material: whole blood. The origin of the receptors is an adult who was a healthcare worker with PCR-confirmed SARS-CoV-2 infection or an uninfected control (not recorded which). Both conserved end residues are part of each CDR3. A D gene is named only where the DNA matches it firmly. Not all rows give a size; the values are once, few, many and, for expanded clones, a class.

J	size	D	V	DNA	CDR3
TRBJ1-5	many	.	TRBV5-6	TGTGCCAGCAGCTTGGGAGGGGGCAATCAGCCCCAGCATTTT	CASSLGGGNQPQHF
TRBJ1-2	.	.	TRBV19	TGTGCCAGTAGTATTCGAGGCTCCTCCTATGGCTACACCTTC	CASSIRGSSYGYTF
TRBJ1-1	few	.	TRBV5-1	TGCGCCAGCAGCTTGATGGGGCAGGGGACTGAAGCTTTCTTT	CASSLMGQGTEAFF
TRBJ1-2	many	.	TRBV24-1	TGTGCCACCAGTGATTTGGGGGCACGCGGCTACACCTTC	CATSDLGARGYTF
TRBJ1-4	many	TRBD1	TRBV7-9	TGTGCCAGCAGCACCCAGGGGGCAGGTGAAAAACTGTTTTTT	CASSTQGAGEKLFF
TRBJ2-6	.	.	TRBV7-9	TGTGCCAGCAGCTCCGGGACACCGAGAACCTCTGGGGCCAACGTCATGACTTTC	CASSSGTPRTSGANVMTF
TRBJ1-1	.	TRBD1	TRBV6-5	TGTGCCAGCAGTTACTCGATGGATAACAGGGGTTCGAACACTGAAGCTTTCTTT	CASSYSMDNRGSNTEAFF
TRBJ2-2	few	TRBD1	TRBV7-3	TGTGCCAGCAGGGGGACAGCTAACACCGGGGAGCTGTTTTTT	CASRGTANTGELFF
TRBJ2-2	many	.	TRBV6-1	TGTGCCAGCAGTACACAGGGAGCCCCGAACACCGGGGAGCTGTTTTTT	CASSTQGAPNTGELFF
TRBJ1-1	many	.	TRBV27	TGTGCCAGCAGTTTAAGGTTGGGGAACACTGAAGCTTTCTTT	CASSLRLGNTEAFF
TRBJ1-2	many	.	TRBV7-9	TGTGCCAGCAGCACGCTTGGTCCGGGTATCGGCTACACCTTC	CASSTLGPGIGYTF
TRBJ2-3	.	TRBD1	TRBV11-3	TGTGCCAGCAGCTTAGGAGACAGGGTTGGAAGGCAGTATTTT	CASSLGDRVGRQYF
TRBJ2-1	many	.	TRBV30	TGTGCCTGGAGTGTGCGTCGGGGATATAATGAGCAGTTCTTC	CAWSVRRGYNEQFF
TRBJ2-4	many	.	TRBV6-6	TGTGCCAGCAGTTATACCCTTGGGAACATTCAGTACTTC	CASSYTLGNIQYF
TRBJ2-1	few	TRBD1	TRBV29-1	TGCAGCGTTTTCAGGACAGGGAGTCCCTTCAATGAGCAGTTCTTC	CSVFRTGSPFNEQFF
TRBJ2-5	many	.	TRBV14	TGTGCCAGCAGCCTCGCGGAGACCCAGTACTTC	CASSLAETQYF
TRBJ2-7	many	TRBD2	TRBV10-3	TGTGCCATCAGTGCGGGAGGCAGTTACGAGCAGTACTTC	CAISAGGSYEQYF
TRBJ2-1	many	.	TRBV9	TGTGCCAGCAGCCTCCTGGGGCAAAGCTCCTACAATGAGCAGTTCTTC	CASSLLGQSSYNEQFF
TRBJ2-5	few	.	TRBV20-1	TGCAGTGCAAAGGCCGGGGGTGAGACCCAGTACTTC	CSAKAGGETQYF
TRBJ1-5	few	.	TRBV6-1	TGTGCCAGCAGGCCCTTAAGGAATCAGCCCCAGCATTTT	CASRPLRNQPQHF
TRBJ1-5	few	.	TRBV10-1	TGCGCCCGATGTTCTCAGCCCCAGCATTTT	CARCSQPQHF
TRBJ2-3	few	.	TRBV6-5	TGTGCCAGCAGTTTTCGGACGTCCACAGATACGCAGTATTTT	CASSFRTSTDTQYF
TRBJ1-5	few	.	TRBV24-1	TGTGCCACCAGTGATTTGACAGGCCCGACGGATCAGCCCCAGCATTTT	CATSDLTGPTDQPQHF
TRBJ1-5	few	.	TRBV6-2/TRBV6-3	TGTGCCAGCAGGGGCCCCGGGGGTCAGCCCCAGCATTTT	CASRGPGGQPQHF
TRBJ1-6	few	.	TRBV9	TGTGCCAGCAGCTTCAGGGAAGGGAGCTCCTATAATTCACCCCTCCACTTT	CASSFREGSSYNSPLHF
TRBJ1-1	few	.	TRBV18	TGTGCCAGCTCACTGGGGCGGGCCCCGGACACTGAAGCTTTCTTT	CASSLGRAPDTEAFF
TRBJ1-5	many	.	TRBV28	TGTGCCAGCAGTACAAATCAGCCCCAGCATTTT	CASSTNQPQHF
TRBJ2-5	many	.	TRBV29-1	TGCAGCGTTAGCCCAGGGCGGGCTCAAGAGACCCAGTACTTC	CSVSPGRAQETQYF
TRBJ2-5	.	TRBD1	TRBV9	TGTGCCAGCAGCCCGATGCGGGGACAGGGGATAGGGACCCAGTACTTC	CASSPMRGQGIGTQYF
TRBJ2-7	many	.	TRBV7-9	TGTGCCAGCAGCTTAGATACCAGGGGTATCTCCTACGAGCAGTACTTC	CASSLDTRGISYEQYF
TRBJ1-6	few	.	TRBV15	TGTGCCACCAGCAGAGTGGAGGATTCACCCCTCCACTTT	CATSRVEDSPLHF
TRBJ2-1	few	TRBD2	TRBV10-3	TGTGCCAGCTACCCGTTAGCGGGCCTGGGGAATGAGCAGTTCTTC	CASYPLAGLGNEQFF
TRBJ1-2	few	.	TRBV7-3	TGTGCCAGCAGCCCGGCCCCCCGTAAAGAGACCACCTTC	CASSPAPRKETTF
TRBJ2-5	many	.	TRBV7-9	TGTGCCAGCAGCCCCCCGGCGGAGGGACTAGAGACCCAGTACTTC	CASSPPAEGLETQYF
TRBJ2-7	many	TRBD1	TRBV19	TGTGCCAGTAGCCCTGGCGGGACAGGAGGTGACGAGCAGTACTTC	CASSPGGTGGDEQYF
TRBJ2-2	.	TRBD1	TRBV6-1	TGTGCCAGCAGTGAATTCCGGGGACAGGGGACCGGGGAGCTGTTTTTT	CASSEFRGQGTGELFF
TRBJ1-6	few	.	TRBV4-3	TGCGCCAGCAGCCTATCCAGCGGGTCACCCCTCCACTTT	CASSLSSGSPLHF
TRBJ1-4	.	.	TRBV20-1	TGCAGTGCTAGAGATCGAATTGGGCCCGTGTCGGAAAAACTGTTTTTT	CSARDRIGPVSEKLFF
TRBJ2-1	many	TRBD1	TRBV19	TGTGCCAGTACCGGGGACAGCTCCTACAATGAGCAGTTCTTC	CASTGDSSYNEQFF
TRBJ2-7	few	.	TRBV7-9	TGTGCCAGCAGCTTAGTTAGTTCGACAGGTACCTACGAGCAGTACTTC	CASSLVSSTGTYEQYF
TRBJ2-5	.	TRBD1	TRBV7-9	TGTGCCAGCAGCCGACAGGGGAACTTTGCGGAGACCCAGTACTTC	CASSRQGNFAETQYF